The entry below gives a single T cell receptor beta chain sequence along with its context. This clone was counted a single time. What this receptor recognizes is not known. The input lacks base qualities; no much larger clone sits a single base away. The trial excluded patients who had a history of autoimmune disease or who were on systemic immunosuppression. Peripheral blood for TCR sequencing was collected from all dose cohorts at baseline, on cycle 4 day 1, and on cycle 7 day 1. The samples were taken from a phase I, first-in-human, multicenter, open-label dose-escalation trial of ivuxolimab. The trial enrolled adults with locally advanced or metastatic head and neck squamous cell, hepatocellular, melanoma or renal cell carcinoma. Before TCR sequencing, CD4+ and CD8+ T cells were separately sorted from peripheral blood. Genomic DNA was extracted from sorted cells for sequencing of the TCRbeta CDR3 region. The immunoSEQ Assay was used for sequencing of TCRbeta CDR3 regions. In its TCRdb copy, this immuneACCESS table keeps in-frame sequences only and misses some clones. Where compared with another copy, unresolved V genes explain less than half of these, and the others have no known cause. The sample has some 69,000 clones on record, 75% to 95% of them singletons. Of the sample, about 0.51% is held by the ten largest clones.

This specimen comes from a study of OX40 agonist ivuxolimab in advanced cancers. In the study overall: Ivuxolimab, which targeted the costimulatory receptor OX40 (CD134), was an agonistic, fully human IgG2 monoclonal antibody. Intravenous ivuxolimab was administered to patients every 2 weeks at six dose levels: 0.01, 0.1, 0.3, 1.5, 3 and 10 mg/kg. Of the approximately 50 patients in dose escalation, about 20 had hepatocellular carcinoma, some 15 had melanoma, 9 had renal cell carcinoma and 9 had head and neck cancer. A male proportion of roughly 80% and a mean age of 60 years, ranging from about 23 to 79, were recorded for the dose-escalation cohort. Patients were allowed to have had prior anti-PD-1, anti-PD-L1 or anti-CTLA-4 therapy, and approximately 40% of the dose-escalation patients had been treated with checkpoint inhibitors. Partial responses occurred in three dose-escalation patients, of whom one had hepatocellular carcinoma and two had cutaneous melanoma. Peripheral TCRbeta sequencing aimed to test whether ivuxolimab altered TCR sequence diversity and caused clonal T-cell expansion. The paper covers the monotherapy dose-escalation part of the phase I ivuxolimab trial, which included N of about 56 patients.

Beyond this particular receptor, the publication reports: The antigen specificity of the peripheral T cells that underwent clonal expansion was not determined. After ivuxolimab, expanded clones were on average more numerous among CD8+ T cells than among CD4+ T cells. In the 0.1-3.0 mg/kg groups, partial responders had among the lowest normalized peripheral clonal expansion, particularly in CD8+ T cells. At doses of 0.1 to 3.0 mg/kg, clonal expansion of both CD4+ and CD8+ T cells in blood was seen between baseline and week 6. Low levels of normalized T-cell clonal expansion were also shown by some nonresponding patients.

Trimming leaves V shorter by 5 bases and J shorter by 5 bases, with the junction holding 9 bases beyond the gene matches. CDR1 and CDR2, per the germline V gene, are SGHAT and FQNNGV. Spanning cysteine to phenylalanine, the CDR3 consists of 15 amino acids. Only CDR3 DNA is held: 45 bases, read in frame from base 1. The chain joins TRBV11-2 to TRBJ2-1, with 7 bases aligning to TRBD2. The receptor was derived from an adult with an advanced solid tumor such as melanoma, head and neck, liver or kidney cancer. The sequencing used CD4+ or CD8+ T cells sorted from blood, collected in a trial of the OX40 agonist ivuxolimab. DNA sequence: TGTGCCAGCAGCCCTCATAGTGGGGGGGACAATGAGCAGTTCTTC. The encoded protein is CASSPHSGGDNEQFF. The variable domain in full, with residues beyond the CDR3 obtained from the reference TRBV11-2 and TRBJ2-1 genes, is EAGVAQSPRYKIIEKRQSVAFWCNPISGHATLYWYQQILGQGPKLLIQFQNNGVVDDSQLPKDRFSAERLKGVDSTLKIQPAKLEDSAVYLCASSPHSGGDNEQFFGPGTRLTVL.